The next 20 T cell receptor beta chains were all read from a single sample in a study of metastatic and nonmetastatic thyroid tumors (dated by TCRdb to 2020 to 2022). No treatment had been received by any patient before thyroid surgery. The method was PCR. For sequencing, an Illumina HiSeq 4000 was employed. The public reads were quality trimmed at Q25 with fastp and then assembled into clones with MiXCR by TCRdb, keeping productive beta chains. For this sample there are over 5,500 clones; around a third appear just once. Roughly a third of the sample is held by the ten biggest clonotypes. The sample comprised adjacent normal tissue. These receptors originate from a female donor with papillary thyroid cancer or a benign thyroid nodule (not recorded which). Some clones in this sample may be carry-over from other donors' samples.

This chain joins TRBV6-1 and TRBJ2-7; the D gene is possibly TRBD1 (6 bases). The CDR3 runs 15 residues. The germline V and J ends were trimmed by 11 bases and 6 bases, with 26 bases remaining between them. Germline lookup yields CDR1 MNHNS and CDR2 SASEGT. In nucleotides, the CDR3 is TGTGCCGTCAAAAGACAGGCCGACGGTGAGGCCGAGCAGTACTTC. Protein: CAVKRQADGEAEQYF.

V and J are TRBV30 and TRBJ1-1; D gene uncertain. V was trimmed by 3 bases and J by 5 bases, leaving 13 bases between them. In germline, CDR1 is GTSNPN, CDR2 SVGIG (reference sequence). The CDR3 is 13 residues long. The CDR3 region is CAWREKGRTEAFF. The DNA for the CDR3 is TGTGCCTGGAGGGAGAAGGGTCGGACTGAAGCTTTCTTT.

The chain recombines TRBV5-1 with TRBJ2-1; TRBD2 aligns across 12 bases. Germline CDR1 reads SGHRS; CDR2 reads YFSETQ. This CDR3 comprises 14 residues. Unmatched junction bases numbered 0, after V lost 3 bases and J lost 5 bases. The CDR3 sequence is CASSWTSGNNEQFF. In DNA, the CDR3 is TGCGCCAGCAGCTGGACTAGCGGGAACAATGAGCAGTTCTTC. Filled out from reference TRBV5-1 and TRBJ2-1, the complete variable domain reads KAGVTQTPRYLIKTRGQQVTLSCSPISGHRSVSWYQQTPGQGLQFLFEYFSETQRNKGNFPGRFSGRQFSNSRSEMNVSTLELGDSALYLCASSWTSGNNEQFFGPGTRLTVL.

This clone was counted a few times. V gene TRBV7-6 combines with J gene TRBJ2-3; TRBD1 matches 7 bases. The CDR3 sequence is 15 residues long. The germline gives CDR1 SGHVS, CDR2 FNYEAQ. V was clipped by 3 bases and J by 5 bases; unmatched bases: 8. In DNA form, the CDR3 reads TGTGCCAGCAGCTTCGGGACAGCCAACATAGATACGCAGTATTTT. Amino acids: CASSFGTANIDTQYF. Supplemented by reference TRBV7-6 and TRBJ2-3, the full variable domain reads GAGVSQSPRYKVTKRGQDVALRCDPISGHVSLYWYRQALGQGPEFLTYFNYEAQQDKSGLPNDRFSAERPEGSISTLTIQRTEQRDSAMYRCASSFGTANIDTQYFGPGTRLTVL.

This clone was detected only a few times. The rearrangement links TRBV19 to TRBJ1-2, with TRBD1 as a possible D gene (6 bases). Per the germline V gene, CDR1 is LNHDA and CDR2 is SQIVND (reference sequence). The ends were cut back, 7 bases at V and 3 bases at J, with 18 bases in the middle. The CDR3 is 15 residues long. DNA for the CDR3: TGTGCCAGTAAGACAATTCCGACAGGTTACTATGGCTACACCTTC. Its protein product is CASKTIPTGYYGYTF.

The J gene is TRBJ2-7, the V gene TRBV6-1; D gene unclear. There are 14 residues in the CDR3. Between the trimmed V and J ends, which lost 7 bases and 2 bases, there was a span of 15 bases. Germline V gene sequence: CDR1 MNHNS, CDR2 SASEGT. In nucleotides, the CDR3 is TGTGCCAGCATCACGACGGAGCCGGCCTACGAGCAGTACTTC. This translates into CASITTEPAYEQYF.

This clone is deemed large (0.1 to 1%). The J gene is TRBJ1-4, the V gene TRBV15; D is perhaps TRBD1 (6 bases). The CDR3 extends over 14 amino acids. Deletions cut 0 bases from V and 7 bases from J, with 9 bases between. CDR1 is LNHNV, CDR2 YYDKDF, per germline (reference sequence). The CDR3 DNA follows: TGTGCCACCAGCAGAGATGTGGGGGCTGAAAAACTGTTTTTT. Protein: CATSRDVGAEKLFF.

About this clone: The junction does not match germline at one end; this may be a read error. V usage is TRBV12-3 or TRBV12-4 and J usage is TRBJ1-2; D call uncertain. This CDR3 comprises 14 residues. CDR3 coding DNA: TGTGCCAGCAGTGCATCAGCGTGTAATTATGGTTACACCTTC. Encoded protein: CASSASACNYGYTF.

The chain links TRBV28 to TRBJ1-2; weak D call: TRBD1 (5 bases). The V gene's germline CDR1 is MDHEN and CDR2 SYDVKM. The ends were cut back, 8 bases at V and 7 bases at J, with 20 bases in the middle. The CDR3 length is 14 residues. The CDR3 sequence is CASFDTRRGGGYTF. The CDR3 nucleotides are TGTGCCAGCTTCGACACACGAAGGGGAGGTGGCTACACCTTC.

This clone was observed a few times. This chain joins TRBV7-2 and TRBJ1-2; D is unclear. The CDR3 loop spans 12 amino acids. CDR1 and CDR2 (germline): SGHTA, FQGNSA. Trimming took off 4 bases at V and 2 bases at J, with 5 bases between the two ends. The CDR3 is CASSSPNYGYTF. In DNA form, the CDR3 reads TGTGCCAGCAGCTCACCCAACTATGGCTACACCTTC.

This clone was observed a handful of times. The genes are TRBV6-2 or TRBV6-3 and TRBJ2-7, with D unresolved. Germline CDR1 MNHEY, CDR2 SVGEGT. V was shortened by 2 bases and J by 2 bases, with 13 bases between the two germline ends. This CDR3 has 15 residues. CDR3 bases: TGTGCCAGCAGTTACAATATAGACCTAACCTACGAGCAGTACTTC. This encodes CASSYNIDLTYEQYF.

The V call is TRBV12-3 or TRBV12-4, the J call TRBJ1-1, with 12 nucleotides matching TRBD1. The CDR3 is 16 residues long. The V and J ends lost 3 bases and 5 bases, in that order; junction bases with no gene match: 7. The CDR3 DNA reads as TGTGCCAGCAGTTTCGGGACAGGGGGCGTAGGGACTGAAGCTTTCTTT. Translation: CASSFGTGGVGTEAFF.

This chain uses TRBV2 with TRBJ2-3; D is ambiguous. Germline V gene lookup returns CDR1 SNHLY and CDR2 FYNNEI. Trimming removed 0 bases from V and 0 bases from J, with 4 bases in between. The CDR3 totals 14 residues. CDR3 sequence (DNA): TGTGCCAGCAGTGAAGCTGCTAGCACAGATACGCAGTATTTT. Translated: CASSEAASTDTQYF.

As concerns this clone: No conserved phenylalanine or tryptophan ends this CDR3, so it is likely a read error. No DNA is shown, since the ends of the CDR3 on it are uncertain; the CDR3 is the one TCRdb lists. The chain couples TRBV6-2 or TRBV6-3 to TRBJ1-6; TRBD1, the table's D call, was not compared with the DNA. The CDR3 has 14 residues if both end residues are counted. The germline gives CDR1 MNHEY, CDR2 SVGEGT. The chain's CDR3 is CASTVQANNSPPPL.

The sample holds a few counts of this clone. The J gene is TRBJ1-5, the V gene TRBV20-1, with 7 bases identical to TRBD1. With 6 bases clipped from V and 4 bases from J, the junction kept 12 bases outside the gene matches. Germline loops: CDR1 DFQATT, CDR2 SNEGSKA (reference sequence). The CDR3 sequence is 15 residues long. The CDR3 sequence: CSAVRQGELNQPQHF. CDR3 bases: TGCAGTGCGGTTAGACAGGGAGAATTGAATCAGCCCCAGCATTTT.

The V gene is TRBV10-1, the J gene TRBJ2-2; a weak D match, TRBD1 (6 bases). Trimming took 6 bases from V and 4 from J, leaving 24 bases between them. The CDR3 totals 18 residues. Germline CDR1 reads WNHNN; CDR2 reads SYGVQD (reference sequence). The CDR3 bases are TGCGCCAGCAGCGCTGGGACATGGGGCGGTATCAGCACCGGGGAGCTGTTTTTT. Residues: CASSAGTWGGISTGELFF.

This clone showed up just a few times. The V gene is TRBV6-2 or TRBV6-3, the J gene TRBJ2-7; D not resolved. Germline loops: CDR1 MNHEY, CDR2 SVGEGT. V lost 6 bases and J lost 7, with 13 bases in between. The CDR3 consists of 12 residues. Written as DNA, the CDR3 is TGTGCCAGCAGGGTGAGCCCAATGGAGCAGTACTTC. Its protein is CASRVSPMEQYF.

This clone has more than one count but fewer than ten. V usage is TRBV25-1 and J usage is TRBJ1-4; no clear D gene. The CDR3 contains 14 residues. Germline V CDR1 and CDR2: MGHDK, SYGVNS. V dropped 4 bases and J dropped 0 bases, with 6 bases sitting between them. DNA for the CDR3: TGTGCCAGCAGTGTACCTGCAACTAATGAAAAACTGTTTTTT. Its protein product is CASSVPATNEKLFF.

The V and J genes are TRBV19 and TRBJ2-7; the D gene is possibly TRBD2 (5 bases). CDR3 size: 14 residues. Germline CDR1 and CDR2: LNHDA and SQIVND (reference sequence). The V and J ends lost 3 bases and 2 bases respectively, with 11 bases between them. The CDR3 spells CASSINSGAYEQYF. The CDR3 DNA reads TGTGCCAGTAGTATTAACAGCGGAGCCTACGAGCAGTACTTC.

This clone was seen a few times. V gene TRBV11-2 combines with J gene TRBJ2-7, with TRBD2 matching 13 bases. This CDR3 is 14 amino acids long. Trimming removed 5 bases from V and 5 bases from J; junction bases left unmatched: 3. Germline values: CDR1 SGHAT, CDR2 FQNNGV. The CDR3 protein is CASSTSGGADEQYF. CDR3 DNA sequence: TGTGCCAGCAGCACTAGCGGGGGGGCTGACGAGCAGTACTTC. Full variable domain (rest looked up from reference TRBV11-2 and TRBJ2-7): EAGVAQSPRYKIIEKRQSVAFWCNPISGHATLYWYQQILGQGPKLLIQFQNNGVVDDSQLPKDRFSAERLKGVDSTLKIQPAKLEDSAVYLCASSTSGGADEQYFGPGTRLTVT.